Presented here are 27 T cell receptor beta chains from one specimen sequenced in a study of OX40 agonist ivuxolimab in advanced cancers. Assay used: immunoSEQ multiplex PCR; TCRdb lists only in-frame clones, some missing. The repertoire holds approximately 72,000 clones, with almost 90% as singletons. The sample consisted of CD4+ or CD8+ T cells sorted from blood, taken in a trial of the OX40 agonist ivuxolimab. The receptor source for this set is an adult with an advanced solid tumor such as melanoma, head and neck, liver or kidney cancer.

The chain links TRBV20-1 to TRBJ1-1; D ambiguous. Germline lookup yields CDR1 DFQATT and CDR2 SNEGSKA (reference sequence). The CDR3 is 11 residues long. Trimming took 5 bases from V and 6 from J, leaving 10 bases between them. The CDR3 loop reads CSARRFPEAFF. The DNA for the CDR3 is TGCAGTGCTCGCCGATTTCCTGAAGCTTTCTTT.

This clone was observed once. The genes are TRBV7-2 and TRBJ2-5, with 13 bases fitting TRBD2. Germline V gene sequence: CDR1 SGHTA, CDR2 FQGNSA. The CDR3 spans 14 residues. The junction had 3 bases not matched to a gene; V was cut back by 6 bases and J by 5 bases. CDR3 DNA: TGTGCCAGCAGGCTACTAGCGGGAGGGGAGACCCAGTACTTC. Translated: CASRLLAGGETQYF.

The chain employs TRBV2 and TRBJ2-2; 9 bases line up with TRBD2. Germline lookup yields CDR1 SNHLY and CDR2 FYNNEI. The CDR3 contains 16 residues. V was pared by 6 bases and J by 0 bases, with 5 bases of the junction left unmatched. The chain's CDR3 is CASRVGLAANTGELFF. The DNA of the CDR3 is TGTGCCAGCAGGGTGGGACTAGCCGCGAACACCGGGGAGCTGTTTTTT.

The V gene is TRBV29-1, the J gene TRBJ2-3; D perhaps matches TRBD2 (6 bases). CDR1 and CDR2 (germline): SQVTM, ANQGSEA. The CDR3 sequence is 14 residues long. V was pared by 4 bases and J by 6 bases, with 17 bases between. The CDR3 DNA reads TGCAGCGTTGGAGGACTACACCTACGGGATACGCAGTATTTT. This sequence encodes CSVGGLHLRDTQYF.

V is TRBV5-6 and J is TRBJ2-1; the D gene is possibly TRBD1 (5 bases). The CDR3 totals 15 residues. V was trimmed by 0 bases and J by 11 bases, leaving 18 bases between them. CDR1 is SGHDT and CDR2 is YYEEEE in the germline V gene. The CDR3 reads CASSLAKGQGSQQFF. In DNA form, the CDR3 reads TGTGCCAGCAGCTTGGCAAAAGGCCAGGGAAGCCAGCAGTTCTTC. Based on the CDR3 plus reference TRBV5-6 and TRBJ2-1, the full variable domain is DAGVTQSPTHLIKTRGQQVTLRCSPKSGHDTVSWYQQALGQGPQFIFQYYEEEERQRGNFPDRFSGHQFPNYSSELNVNALLLGDSALYLCASSLAKGQGSQQFFGPGTRLTVL.

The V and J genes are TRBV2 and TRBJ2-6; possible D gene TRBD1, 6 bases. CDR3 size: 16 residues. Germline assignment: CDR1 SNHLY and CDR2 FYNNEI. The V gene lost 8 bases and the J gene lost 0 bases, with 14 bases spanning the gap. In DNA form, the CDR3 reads TGTGCCAGCGGGGGACACCTCTTCTCTGGGGCCAACGTCCTGACTTTC. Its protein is CASGGHLFSGANVLTF.

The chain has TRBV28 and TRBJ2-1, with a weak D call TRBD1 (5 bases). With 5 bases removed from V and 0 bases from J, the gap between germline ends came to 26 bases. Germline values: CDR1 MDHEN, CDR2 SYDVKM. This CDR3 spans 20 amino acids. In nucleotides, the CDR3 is TGTGCCAGCAGTCAGCCCGGTCAAAGGGGATGGTTTAGCTCCTACAATGAGCAGTTCTTC. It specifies CASSQPGQRGWFSSYNEQFF.

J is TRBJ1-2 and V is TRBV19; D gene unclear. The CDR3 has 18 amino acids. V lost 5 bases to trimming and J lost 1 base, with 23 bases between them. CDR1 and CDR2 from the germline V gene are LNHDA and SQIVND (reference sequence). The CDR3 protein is CASSLGKKGHYFNYGYTF. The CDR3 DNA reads TGTGCCAGTAGTTTGGGGAAGAAGGGCCATTATTTTAACTATGGCTACACCTTC.

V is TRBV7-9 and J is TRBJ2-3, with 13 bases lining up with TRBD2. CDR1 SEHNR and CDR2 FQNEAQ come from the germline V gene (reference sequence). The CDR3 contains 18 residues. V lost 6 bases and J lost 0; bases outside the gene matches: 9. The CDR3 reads CASSYTSGGASSTDTQYF. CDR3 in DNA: TGTGCCAGCAGTTATACTAGCGGGGGGGCCAGTAGCACAGATACGCAGTATTTT. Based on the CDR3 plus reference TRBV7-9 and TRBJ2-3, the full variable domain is DTGVSQNPRHKITKRGQNVTFRCDPISEHNRLYWYRQTLGQGPEFLTYFQNEAQLEKSRLLSDRFSAERPKGSFSTLEIQRTEQGDSAMYLCASSYTSGGASSTDTQYFGPGTRLTVL.

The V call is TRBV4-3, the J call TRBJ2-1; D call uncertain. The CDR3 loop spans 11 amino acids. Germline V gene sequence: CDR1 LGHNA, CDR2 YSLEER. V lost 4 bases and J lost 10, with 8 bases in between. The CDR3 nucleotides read TGCGCCAGCAGCCTTGACGGGGAGCAGTTCTTC. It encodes CASSLDGEQFF.

CDR3 nucleotide sequence: TGTGCCAGCCGGCCGGCACTCCAAGAGACCCAGTACTTC. Translating it yields CASRPALQETQYF. The V and J genes are TRBV9 and TRBJ2-5; D not certain. The V gene lost 7 bases and the J gene lost 1 base, with 11 bases spanning the gap. The CDR3 runs 13 residues. Germline V gene data show CDR1 as SGDLS and CDR2 as YYNGEE.

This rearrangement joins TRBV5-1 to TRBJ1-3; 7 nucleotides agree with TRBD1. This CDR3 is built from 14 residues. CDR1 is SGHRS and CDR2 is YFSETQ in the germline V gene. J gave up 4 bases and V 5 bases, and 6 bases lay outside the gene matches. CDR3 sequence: CASSPGTEGNTIYF. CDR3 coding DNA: TGCGCCAGCAGTCCCGGGACAGAGGGAAACACCATATATTTT.

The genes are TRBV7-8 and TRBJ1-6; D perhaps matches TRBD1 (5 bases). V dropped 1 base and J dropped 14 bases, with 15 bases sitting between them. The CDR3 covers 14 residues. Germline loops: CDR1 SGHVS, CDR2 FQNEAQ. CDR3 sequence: CASSLVGGGRTLHF. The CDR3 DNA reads TGTGCCAGCAGCTTAGTTGGGGGGGGTAGAACCCTCCACTTT.

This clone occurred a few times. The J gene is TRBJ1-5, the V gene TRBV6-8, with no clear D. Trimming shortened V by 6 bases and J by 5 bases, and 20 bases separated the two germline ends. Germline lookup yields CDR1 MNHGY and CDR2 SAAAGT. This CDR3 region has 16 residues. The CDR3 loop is CASSMPTGWSHQPQHF. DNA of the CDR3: TGTGCCAGCAGCATGCCCACGGGGTGGTCCCATCAGCCCCAGCATTTT.

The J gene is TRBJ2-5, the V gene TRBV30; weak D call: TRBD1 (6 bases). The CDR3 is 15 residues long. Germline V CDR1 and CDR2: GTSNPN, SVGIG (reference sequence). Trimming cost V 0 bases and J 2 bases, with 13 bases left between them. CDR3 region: CAWSVAGAIQETQYF. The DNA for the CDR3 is TGTGCCTGGAGTGTAGCAGGGGCGATACAAGAGACCCAGTACTTC.

Here the CDR3 reads CASPPSSGSGNTIYF. The CDR3, as DNA: TGTGCCAGCCCACCGAGCTCTGGCTCTGGAAACACCATATATTTT. The rearrangement links TRBV6-6 to TRBJ1-3; D is undetermined. V was shortened by 8 bases and J by 0 bases, with 14 bases between the two germline ends. CDR1 is MNHNY, CDR2 SVGAGI, per germline (reference sequence). The CDR3 is 15 amino acids.

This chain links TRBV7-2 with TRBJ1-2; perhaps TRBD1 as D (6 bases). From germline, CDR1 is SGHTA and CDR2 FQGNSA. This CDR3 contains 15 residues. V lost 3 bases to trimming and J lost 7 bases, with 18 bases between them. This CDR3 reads CASSFNGGADSGYTF. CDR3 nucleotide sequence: TGTGCCAGCAGCTTTAATGGGGGCGCGGATAGTGGCTACACCTTC.

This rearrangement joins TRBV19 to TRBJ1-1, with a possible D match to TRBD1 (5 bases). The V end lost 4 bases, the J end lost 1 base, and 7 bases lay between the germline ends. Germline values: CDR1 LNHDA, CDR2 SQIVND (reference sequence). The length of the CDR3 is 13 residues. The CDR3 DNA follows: TGTGCCAGTAGTAATGGGGCGAACACTGAAGCTTTCTTT. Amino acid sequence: CASSNGANTEAFF.

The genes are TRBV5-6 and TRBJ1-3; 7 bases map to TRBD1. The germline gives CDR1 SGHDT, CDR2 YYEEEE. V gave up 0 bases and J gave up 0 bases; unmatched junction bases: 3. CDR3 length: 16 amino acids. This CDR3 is CASSLEGDSSGNTIYF. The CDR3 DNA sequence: TGTGCCAGCAGCTTGGAAGGGGACAGCTCTGGAAACACCATATATTTT.

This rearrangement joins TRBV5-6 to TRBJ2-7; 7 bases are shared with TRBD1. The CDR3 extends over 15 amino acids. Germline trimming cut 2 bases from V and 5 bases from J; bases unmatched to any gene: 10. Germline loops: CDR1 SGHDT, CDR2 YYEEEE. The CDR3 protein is CASSFRGQVLHEQYF. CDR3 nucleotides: TGTGCCAGCAGCTTCCGAGGACAGGTTCTGCACGAGCAGTACTTC.

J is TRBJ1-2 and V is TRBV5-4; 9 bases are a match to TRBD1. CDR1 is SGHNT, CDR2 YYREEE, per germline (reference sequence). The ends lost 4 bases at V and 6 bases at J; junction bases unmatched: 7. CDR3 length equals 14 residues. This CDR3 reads CASSAHRGQDGYTF. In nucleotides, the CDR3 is TGTGCCAGCAGCGCTCACAGGGGGCAGGATGGCTACACCTTC. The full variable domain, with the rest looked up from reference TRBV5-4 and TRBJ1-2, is ETGVTQSPTHLIKTRGQQVTLRCSSQSGHNTVSWYQQALGQGPQFIFQYYREEENGRGNFPPRFSGLQFPNYSSELNVNALELDDSALYLCASSAHRGQDGYTFGSGTRLTVV.

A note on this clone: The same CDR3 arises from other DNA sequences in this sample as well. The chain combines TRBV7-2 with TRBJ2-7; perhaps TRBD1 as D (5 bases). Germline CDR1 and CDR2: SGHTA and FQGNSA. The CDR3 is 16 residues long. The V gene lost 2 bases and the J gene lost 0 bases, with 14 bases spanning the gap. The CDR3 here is CASSLWAGLSSYEQYF. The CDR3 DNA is TGTGCCAGCAGCTTATGGGCAGGGCTTAGCTCCTACGAGCAGTACTTC.

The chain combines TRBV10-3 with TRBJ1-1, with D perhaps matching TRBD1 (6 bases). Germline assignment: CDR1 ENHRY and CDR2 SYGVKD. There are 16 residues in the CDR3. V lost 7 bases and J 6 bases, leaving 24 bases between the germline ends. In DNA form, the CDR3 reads TGTGCCATCACGGATAACATCGGTAAGGGGGGGGCTGAAGCTTTCTTT. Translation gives CAITDNIGKGGAEAFF.

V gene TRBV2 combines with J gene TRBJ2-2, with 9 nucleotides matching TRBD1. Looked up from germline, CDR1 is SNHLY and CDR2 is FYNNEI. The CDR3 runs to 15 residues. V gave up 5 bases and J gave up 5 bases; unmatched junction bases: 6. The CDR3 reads CASSPGTGITGELFF. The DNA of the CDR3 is TGTGCCAGCAGTCCCGGGACAGGGATAACCGGGGAGCTGTTTTTT.

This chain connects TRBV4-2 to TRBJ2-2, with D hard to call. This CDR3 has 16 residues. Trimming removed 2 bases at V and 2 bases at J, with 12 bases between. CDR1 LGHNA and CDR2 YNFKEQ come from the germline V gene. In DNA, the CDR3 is TGTGCCAGCAGCCAACCCTCCGGACGCAACACCGGGGAGCTGTTTTTT. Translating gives CASSQPSGRNTGELFF.

The DNA of the CDR3 is TGTGCCACCAGCAGAGATGGGGGGACAGGCTTTTACGAGCAGTACTTC. Residues: CATSRDGGTGFYEQYF. The V gene is TRBV15, the J gene TRBJ2-7; 8 bases align to TRBD1. The CDR3 totals 16 residues. Germline-derived CDR1 and CDR2 are LNHNV and YYDKDF (reference sequence). V dropped 0 bases and J dropped 4; count of bases not matched to a gene: 8.

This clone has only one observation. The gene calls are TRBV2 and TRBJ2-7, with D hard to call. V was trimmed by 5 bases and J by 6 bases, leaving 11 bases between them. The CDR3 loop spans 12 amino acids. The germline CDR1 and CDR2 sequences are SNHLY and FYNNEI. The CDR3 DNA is TGTGCCAGCAGTTACCACGTTGGCGAGCAGTACTTC. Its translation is CASSYHVGEQYF.